Sequencing of this T cell receptor (beta chain) was carried out in a study of T cell repertoires in ileal Crohn's disease. Study-level background: About half received postoperative treatment, under 14 with thiopurines and around 20 anti-TNF. Broader study findings: Active smokers at surgery had more clonal expansions than non-smokers. Endoscopic recurrence occurred in every patient whose clonality exceeded 26.8%.

Included were adult ileal or ileocolonic Crohn's patients indicated for ileocolonic resection. Clones were sequenced by immunoSEQ multiplex PCR, and TCRdb holds only the in-frame ones, with some missing. Found here are more than 25,000 clones, around four fifths of them singletons; the top ten hold roughly 19%. Trimming pared 8 bases from V and 3 bases from J, leaving 11 bases between. From germline, CDR1 is ENHRY and CDR2 SYGVKD. This CDR3 has 13 residues. This clone was counted only a few times. The antigen remains unidentified. The sequenced material came from ileal tissue. The chain carries TRBV10-3 and TRBJ2-4; D perhaps matches TRBD1 (6 bases). The origin of this receptor is an adult with Crohn's disease. The CDR3 DNA reads TGTGCCATCCGGGACACAGACAAAAACATTCAGTACTTC. Translated: CAIRDTDKNIQYF.